These 27 T cell receptor beta chains were all obtained from the same sample, sequenced in a study of T cells after somatic rescue of genetic block. Clones were sequenced by immunoSEQ multiplex PCR, and TCRdb holds only the in-frame ones, with some missing. The sample lists 110,000 or so clones; 90% to 95% were seen once. The source material was peripheral blood mononuclear cells (PBMCs). These receptors were collected from a woman under 30.

V usage is TRBV4-1 and J usage is TRBJ1-2; D is ambiguous. Germline assignment: CDR1 MGHRA and CDR2 YSYEKL. The V and J ends lost 0 bases and 5 bases respectively, with 13 bases between them. This CDR3 spans 15 amino acids. DNA of the CDR3: TGCGCCAGCAGCCAAGATAAGGTGACGGGGTATGGCTACACCTTC. Amino acid sequence: CASSQDKVTGYGYTF.

The chain couples TRBV5-4 to TRBJ1-2, with 11 bases matching TRBD1. V gave up 0 bases and J gave up 7 bases; unmatched junction bases: 5. Germline V CDR1 and CDR2: SGHNT, YYREEE (reference sequence). The CDR3 is made up of 15 amino acids. The CDR3 loop reads CASSLVGTGGGGYTF. The DNA for the CDR3 is TGTGCCAGCAGCTTGGTCGGGACAGGGGGTGGTGGCTACACCTTC. Complete variable domain (other parts from reference TRBV5-4 and TRBJ1-2): ETGVTQSPTHLIKTRGQQVTLRCSSQSGHNTVSWYQQALGQGPQFIFQYYREEENGRGNFPPRFSGLQFPNYSSELNVNALELDDSALYLCASSLVGTGGGGYTFGSGTRLTVV.

This chain uses TRBV19 with TRBJ2-1; 7 nucleotides match TRBD1. V dropped 5 bases and J dropped 4; count of bases not matched to a gene: 8. CDR3 length: 15 amino acids. From germline, CDR1 is LNHDA and CDR2 SQIVND (reference sequence). This chain's CDR3 is CASSDPGTVYNEQFF. CDR3 sequence (DNA): TGTGCCAGTAGTGATCCCGGGACAGTTTACAATGAGCAGTTCTTC. The full variable domain, rest sourced from reference TRBV19 and TRBJ2-1, is DGGITQSPKYLFRKEGQNVTLSCEQNLNHDAMYWYRQDPGQGLRLIYYSQIVNDFQKGDIAEGYSVSREKKESFPLTVTSAQKNPTAFYLCASSDPGTVYNEQFFGPGTRLTVL.

The gene calls are TRBV7-9 and TRBJ2-2; no clear D. In germline, CDR1 is SEHNR, CDR2 FQNEAQ (reference sequence). The CDR3 has 11 residues. V lost 9 bases, J lost 2 bases, and 4 bases lay in between. The CDR3, as DNA: TGTGCCAGAGAAAACACCGGGGAGCTGTTTTTT. This encodes CARENTGELFF.

V is TRBV5-1 and J is TRBJ2-3; unclear D gene. V shed 4 bases and J shed 1 base, with 7 bases lying between them. There are 13 residues in the CDR3. Germline V gives CDR1 SGHRS, CDR2 YFSETQ. DNA of the CDR3: TGCGCCAGCAGCATCGGTGGCACAGATACGCAGTATTTT. It codes for CASSIGGTDTQYF.

The V and J genes are TRBV4-3 and TRBJ2-1, with D uncertain. Germline values: CDR1 LGHNA, CDR2 YSLEER. V lost 0 bases and J 7 bases, leaving 4 bases between the germline ends. The CDR3 is 12 residues long. CDR3 DNA: TGCGCCAGCAGCCAAGACTCGAATGAGCAGTTCTTC. Encoded protein: CASSQDSNEQFF.

The V gene is TRBV5-1, the J gene TRBJ2-4; 9 bases agree with TRBD1. The CDR3 extends over 13 amino acids. Trimming removed 5 bases from V and 5 bases from J; junction bases left unmatched: 2. CDR1 is SGHRS and CDR2 is YFSETQ in the germline V gene. The CDR3 loop reads CASRGDRENIQYF. CDR3 coding DNA: TGCGCCAGCAGGGGGGACAGGGAAAACATTCAGTACTTC.

The chain employs TRBV6-1 and TRBJ2-1, with TRBD2 matching 8 bases. Germline V gene sequence: CDR1 MNHNS, CDR2 SASEGT. This CDR3 comprises 15 residues. With 4 bases clipped from V and 4 bases from J, the junction kept 6 bases outside the gene matches. CDR3 amino acids: CASSVTSGDYNEQFF. The CDR3 DNA reads as TGTGCCAGCAGTGTAACTAGCGGCGATTACAATGAGCAGTTCTTC.

The chain recombines TRBV7-9 with TRBJ1-1; D is possibly TRBD1 (6 bases). The V and J ends lost 5 bases and 1 base respectively, with 11 bases between them. Germline V CDR1 and CDR2: SEHNR, FQNEAQ (reference sequence). This CDR3 spans 14 amino acids. CDR3 region: CASSHTGSNTEAFF. CDR3 in DNA: TGTGCCAGCAGCCACACAGGGTCGAACACTGAAGCTTTCTTT.

This chain joins TRBV19 and TRBJ2-1, with TRBD1 as a possible D gene (6 bases). The CDR3 is 18 amino acids. Germline CDR1 and CDR2: LNHDA and SQIVND (reference sequence). With 7 bases removed from V and 0 bases from J, the gap between germline ends came to 22 bases. The CDR3 loop reads CASKGRDRIPSSYNEQFF. As DNA, the CDR3 is TGTGCCAGTAAAGGCCGAGACAGGATCCCAAGCTCCTACAATGAGCAGTTCTTC.

The chain recombines TRBV4-2 with TRBJ1-5; D is undetermined. CDR1 and CDR2 from the germline V gene are LGHNA and YNFKEQ. Trimming cost V 1 base and J 13 bases, with 20 bases left between them. The CDR3 runs to 15 residues. CDR3 residues: CASSQAQAEGMAQHF. CDR3 DNA sequence: TGTGCCAGCAGCCAAGCGCAGGCCGAGGGCATGGCTCAGCATTTT.

The V gene is TRBV6-5, the J gene TRBJ2-7; D is unclear. V lost 8 bases to trimming and J lost 1 base, with 12 bases between them. The CDR3 sequence is 13 residues long. Germline CDR1 reads MNHEY; CDR2 reads SVGAGI. The CDR3 reads CASSETVSYEQYF. As DNA, the CDR3 is TGTGCCAGCTCTGAAACAGTTTCCTACGAGCAGTACTTC.

The chain is built from TRBV5-1 and TRBJ1-3; TRBD1 might be the D (5 bases). CDR1 is SGHRS and CDR2 is YFSETQ in the germline V gene. The CDR3 has 15 amino acids. The germline V and J ends were trimmed by 0 bases and 4 bases, with 11 bases remaining between them. CDR3 nucleotides: TGCGCCAGCAGCTTGGTAGGGGAAATAGGAAACACCATATATTTT. Amino acids: CASSLVGEIGNTIYF.

This rearrangement joins TRBV7-9 to TRBJ2-1, with 11 bases aligning to TRBD2. V lost 2 bases and J lost 5; bases outside the gene matches: 5. CDR3 length: 16 amino acids. CDR1 SEHNR and CDR2 FQNEAQ come from the germline V gene (reference sequence). CDR3 protein: CASSLRASGGNNEQFF. The CDR3 nucleotides are TGTGCCAGCAGCTTAAGGGCTAGCGGGGGGAACAATGAGCAGTTCTTC.

The CDR3 DNA sequence: TGTGCCAGCAGTACAACCCCCAACACTGAAGCTTTCTTT. Translated: CASSTTPNTEAFF. The V gene is TRBV11-3, the J gene TRBJ1-1, with D unresolved. The CDR3 contains 13 residues. CDR1 and CDR2 (germline): SGHNT, YENEEA. Trimming removed 6 bases at V and 2 bases at J, with 10 bases between.

The rearrangement links TRBV5-1 to TRBJ1-6; 8 positions agree with TRBD1. J gave up 4 bases and V 5 bases, and 5 bases lay outside the gene matches. The CDR3 has 15 amino acids. Germline V gene sequence: CDR1 SGHRS, CDR2 YFSETQ. Here the CDR3 DNA reads TGCGCCAGCAGGCCCGGACAGGGTTATAATTCACCCCTCCACTTT. Its translation: CASRPGQGYNSPLHF.

The chain has TRBV9 and TRBJ1-4; 7 bases agree with TRBD1. V lost 4 bases to trimming and J lost 0 bases; unmatched junction nucleotides: 3. Germline V gene lookup returns CDR1 SGDLS and CDR2 YYNGEE. This CDR3 contains 15 residues. In DNA, the CDR3 is TGTGCCAGCAGCCCCGGGACAGCAACTAATGAAAAACTGTTTTTT. Encoded protein: CASSPGTATNEKLFF.

The chain links TRBV6-6 to TRBJ1-1, with 8 bases fitting TRBD1. The CDR3 totals 14 residues. Germline V gives CDR1 MNHNY, CDR2 SVGAGI (reference sequence). Trimming at V came to 6 bases and at J to 2 bases, leaving 5 bases not matched to a gene. The CDR3 region has the DNA TGTGCCAGCAGGGAGGACAGGGCAAACACTGAAGCTTTCTTT. This gives the protein CASREDRANTEAFF.

The chain couples TRBV9 to TRBJ2-1; 8 bases agree with TRBD2. V lost 0 bases, J lost 6 bases, and 11 bases stayed unmatched. In germline, CDR1 is SGDLS, CDR2 YYNGEE. This CDR3 has 17 amino acids. The CDR3 is CASSVDLGGGLRNEQFF. The CDR3 DNA reads as TGTGCCAGCAGCGTAGACCTCGGGGGGGGACTACGCAATGAGCAGTTCTTC.

CDR3 region: CASTPPQGLNTEAFF. The CDR3 coding sequence is TGTGCCAGCACTCCGCCACAGGGCCTGAACACTGAAGCTTTCTTT. V usage is TRBV7-9 and J usage is TRBJ1-1, with D possibly matching TRBD1 (6 bases). The V gene's germline CDR1 is SEHNR and CDR2 FQNEAQ (reference sequence). The CDR3 is made up of 15 amino acids. V shed 7 bases and J shed 0 bases, with 15 bases lying between them.

The chain combines TRBV28 with TRBJ1-4; TRBD1 matches 8 bases. J was trimmed by 0 bases and V by 5 bases; bases with no gene match: 5. The CDR3 sequence is 16 residues long. Germline V lookup: CDR1 MDHEN, CDR2 SYDVKM. The chain's CDR3 is CASSQDRAATNEKLFF. The CDR3 DNA reads as TGTGCCAGCAGTCAGGACAGGGCTGCAACTAATGAAAAACTGTTTTTT.

V gene TRBV9 combines with J gene TRBJ1-4, with 7 bases lining up with TRBD1. V was pared by 0 bases and J by 4 bases, with 6 bases of the junction left unmatched. This CDR3 is 16 amino acids long. In germline, CDR1 is SGDLS, CDR2 YYNGEE. Here the CDR3 DNA reads TGTGCCAGCAGCGTAGCTGGAGGGACAGTTAATGAAAAACTGTTTTTT. Encoded protein: CASSVAGGTVNEKLFF.

This chain links TRBV6-1 with TRBJ1-3; no clear D gene. V lost 5 bases to trimming and J lost 0 bases, with 11 bases between them. CDR1 and CDR2 (germline): MNHNS, SASEGT. The CDR3 is 15 residues long. CDR3 nucleotides: TGTGCCAGCAGTCTCGGAGGCTACTCTGGAAACACCATATATTTT. Translating gives CASSLGGYSGNTIYF.

CDR3 nucleotides: TGTGCCAGCAGCCCTGGGGTGACGCCTAGCACAGATACGCAGTATTTT. This translates into CASSPGVTPSTDTQYF. The V call is TRBV5-4, the J call TRBJ2-3; D uncertain. This CDR3 is 16 amino acids long. Trimming stripped 4 bases from V and 0 bases from J, with 15 bases between. CDR1 SGHNT and CDR2 YYREEE come from the germline V gene (reference sequence). Complete variable domain (other parts from reference TRBV5-4 and TRBJ2-3): ETGVTQSPTHLIKTRGQQVTLRCSSQSGHNTVSWYQQALGQGPQFIFQYYREEENGRGNFPPRFSGLQFPNYSSELNVNALELDDSALYLCASSPGVTPSTDTQYFGPGTRLTVL.

V usage is TRBV27 and J usage is TRBJ2-1; tentatively, D is TRBD2 (5 bases). CDR1 is MNHEY and CDR2 is SMNVEV in the germline V gene (reference sequence). Trimming stripped 2 bases from V and 7 bases from J, with 24 bases between. The CDR3 contains 18 residues. In nucleotides, the CDR3 is TGTGCCAGCAGTTTAATGAGGCAGGCCGGGGTTAAAGGGAATGAGCAGTTCTTC. Translation: CASSLMRQAGVKGNEQFF.

This CDR3 reads CASSLAMDTEAFF. CDR3 in DNA: TGTGCCAGCAGCTTAGCAATGGACACTGAAGCTTTCTTT. The J gene is TRBJ1-1, the V gene TRBV7-2; D gene unclear. Trimming took 0 bases from V and 3 from J, leaving 5 bases between them. Germline CDR1 is SGHTA and CDR2 is FQGNSA. This CDR3 spans 13 amino acids. The complete variable domain, with remaining parts taken from reference TRBV7-2 and TRBJ1-1, reads GAGVSQSPSNKVTEKGKDVELRCDPISGHTALYWYRQSLGQGLEFLIYFQGNSAPDKSGLPSDRFSAERTGGSVSTLTIQRTQQEDSAVYLCASSLAMDTEAFFGQGTRLTVV.

The V and J genes are TRBV13 and TRBJ2-7; D is uncertain. The CDR3 contains 15 residues. Deletions cut 4 bases from V and 0 bases from J, with 13 bases between. Germline-derived CDR1 and CDR2 are PRHDT and FYEKMQ (reference sequence). CDR3: CASSSLTESSYEQYF. The CDR3, as DNA: TGTGCCAGCAGCTCATTGACGGAGAGCTCCTACGAGCAGTACTTC.